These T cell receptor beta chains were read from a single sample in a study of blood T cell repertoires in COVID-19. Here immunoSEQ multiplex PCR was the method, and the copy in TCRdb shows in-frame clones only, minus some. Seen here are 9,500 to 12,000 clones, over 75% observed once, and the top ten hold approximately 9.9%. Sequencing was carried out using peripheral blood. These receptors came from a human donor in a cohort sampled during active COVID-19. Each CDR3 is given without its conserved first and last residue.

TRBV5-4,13,ASSSLAGGYDTQY
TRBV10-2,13,ASSEGTGINNEQF
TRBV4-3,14,ASSQGGLGLREKLF
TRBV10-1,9,ANDSTYGYT
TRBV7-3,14,ASSPRPGTGNAEAF
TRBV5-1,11,ASSQQGDTEAF
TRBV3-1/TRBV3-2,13,ASSQEGNGNTEAF
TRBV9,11,ASSVDGYNEQF
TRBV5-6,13,ASSFGSPSRGPQH
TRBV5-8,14,ASSLGSGGFTDTQY